This is a list of T cell receptor beta chains from one sample in a study of T cells in Graves' hyperthyroidism and ophthalmopathy. From the multiplex PCR reads, TCRdb called clonotypes with MiXCR, one entry per CDR3 protein. The sample comprises about 540,000 distinct CDR3 sequences, 46% of which are singletons, and about 8.3% rests with the top ten. The source material was peripheral blood or thyroid tissue (not recorded which). The receptors were sampled from a woman aged 18 to 35 with Graves' hyperthyroidism. Both conserved end residues are part of each CDR3. D genes are given only for firm matches. The size field is filled for only some rows; it gives once, few, many or a size class.

NA,NA,TRBV4-1,TRBJ1-6,17,CASSQAQGSSYNSPLHF,TGCGCCAGCAGCCAAGCTCAAGGTAGCTCCTATAATTCACCCCTCCACTTT
NA,many,TRBV6-1,TRBJ2-5,15,CASSEGAQRQETQYF,TGTGCCAGCAGTGAAGGGGCCCAGCGCCAAGAGACCCAGTACTTC
NA,NA,TRBV9,TRBJ2-5,13,CASSAAGAETQYF,TGTGCCAGCAGCGCAGCAGGGGCAGAGACCCAGTACTTC
NA,NA,TRBV25-1,TRBJ1-3,15,CASSVVASSGNTIYF,TGTGCCAGCAGTGTCGTCGCGAGCTCTGGAAACACCATATATTTT
TRBD1,NA,TRBV6-1,TRBJ2-2,14,CASSLDRDVGELFF,TGTGCCAGCAGTCTGGACAGGGACGTCGGGGAGCTGTTTTTT
NA,NA,TRBV7-9,TRBJ2-5,13,CASSHFGGGTQYF,TGTGCCAGCAGCCATTTCGGGGGAGGGACCCAGTACTTC
NA,NA,TRBV7-3,TRBJ1-4,13,CASSSMLGEKLFF,TGTGCCAGCAGCTCTATGCTAGGGGAAAAACTGTTTTTT
NA,many,TRBV5-6,TRBJ2-7,13,CASSVYDAYEQYF,TGTGCCAGCAGCGTTTACGATGCCTACGAGCAGTACTTC
TRBD1,NA,TRBV7-2,TRBJ2-5,16,CASSGGTGRTYETQYF,TGTGCCAGCAGCGGGGGGACAGGAAGAACCTACGAGACCCAGTACTTC
NA,NA,TRBV13,TRBJ2-3,14,CASSLGGPMDEQYF,TGTGCCAGCAGCTTAGGAGGGCCGATGGATGAGCAGTATTTT
NA,few,TRBV6-6,TRBJ2-7,17,CASSRLGQGVGSYEQYF,TGTGCCAGCTCACGCCTCGGCCAGGGAGTGGGCTCCTACGAGCAGTACTTC
NA,many,TRBV7-6,TRBJ2-7,15,CASSVGAQTYGEQYF,TGTGCCAGCAGCGTGGGGGCCCAGACCTACGGCGAGCAGTACTTC
NA,NA,TRBV7-6,TRBJ2-5,14,CASSLGLVQETQYF,TGTGCCAGCAGCTTAGGTCTAGTCCAAGAGACCCAGTACTTC